Listed here are 12 T cell receptor beta chains from one sample, sequenced in a study of T cell repertoires in cytomegalovirus infection. No cognate antigen is known for these TCRs. TCRdb itself ran the reads through MiXCR, one entry per CDR3 protein. Of around 100,000 distinct CDR3 sequences detected, roughly two fifths appear once; the ten largest clones hold around 70%. The source was CD8+ T cells from cultured PBMCs, collected from culture after CMV antigen stimulation. These receptors all stem from a human donor in good health (CMV status not recorded). Some clones in this sample may be carry-over from other donors' samples.

This chain joins TRBV7-2 and TRBJ1-4; a weak D match, TRBD1 (6 bases). Trimming took 1 base from V and 4 from J, leaving 13 bases between them. Germline V gene data show CDR1 as SGHTA and CDR2 as FQGNSA. The CDR3 has 16 residues. CDR3 loop: CASSLEVWTDNEKLFF. DNA for the CDR3: TGTGCCAGCAGCTTAGAGGTCTGGACAGATAATGAAAAACTGTTTTTT. Full variable domain (missing parts from reference TRBV7-2 and TRBJ1-4): GAGVSQSPSNKVTEKGKDVELRCDPISGHTALYWYRQSLGQGLEFLIYFQGNSAPDKSGLPSDRFSAERTGGSVSTLTIQRTQQEDSAVYLCASSLEVWTDNEKLFFGSGTQLSVL.

V usage is TRBV15 and J usage is TRBJ1-4; tentatively, D is TRBD1 (6 bases). The germline V and J ends were trimmed by 5 bases and 4 bases, with 17 bases remaining between them. The CDR3 has 16 amino acids. Germline values: CDR1 LNHNV, CDR2 YYDKDF (reference sequence). The CDR3 protein is CATSDKEQGYNEKLFF. The CDR3 DNA is TGTGCCACCAGCGACAAGGAGCAGGGGTATAATGAAAAACTGTTTTTT.

The V call is TRBV10-2, the J call TRBJ2-1; a possible D gene is TRBD2 (5 bases). The CDR3 is made up of 14 amino acids. Trimming removed 8 bases at V and 2 bases at J, with 13 bases between. Germline CDR1 and CDR2: WSHSY and SAAADI. The CDR3 is CASLVDGTYNEQFF. The CDR3 nucleotides are TGCGCCAGCTTAGTGGACGGGACCTACAATGAGCAGTTCTTC.

V is TRBV7-8 and J is TRBJ2-3; 8 bases fit TRBD1. This CDR3 is 16 amino acids long. J lost 2 bases, V lost 5 bases, and 9 bases had no gene match. Per the germline V gene, CDR1 is SGHVS and CDR2 is FQNEAQ. The chain's CDR3 is CASSPYTGGPTDTQYF. In nucleotides, the CDR3 is TGTGCCAGCAGCCCTTATACAGGGGGTCCCACAGATACGCAGTATTTT.

This clonotype was recorded a few times. This chain links TRBV27 with TRBJ2-7, with unresolved D. The CDR3 runs 15 residues. From germline, CDR1 is MNHEY and CDR2 SMNVEV (reference sequence). The germline V and J ends were trimmed by 0 bases and 4 bases, with 13 bases remaining between them. CDR3 sequence: CASSLSGSLPYEQYF. DNA of the CDR3: TGTGCCAGCAGTTTATCGGGGTCGTTACCGTACGAGCAGTACTTC.

This chain connects TRBV6-8 to TRBJ1-1, with D uncertain. Per germline, CDR1 MNHGY and CDR2 SAAAGT. With 0 bases removed from V and 7 bases from J, the gap between germline ends came to 15 bases. The CDR3 has 15 residues. This CDR3 reads CASSYSAGERGEAFF. Written as DNA, the CDR3 is TGTGCCAGCAGTTACTCGGCCGGGGAAAGAGGTGAAGCTTTCTTT.

This clonotype was observed many times. In nucleotides, the CDR3 is TGTGCCGCCGCCCAGGGGGCGAAGAACGAGCAGTACTTC. It yields the protein CAAAQGAKNEQYF. The genes are TRBV6-1 and TRBJ2-7; 8 positions agree with TRBD1. CDR1 is MNHNS, CDR2 SASEGT, per germline. Unmatched junction bases numbered 11, after V lost 11 bases and J lost 5 bases. There are 13 residues in the CDR3.

V and J are TRBV27 and TRBJ2-3; 10 bases are a match to TRBD2. The CDR3 has 15 residues. V shed 6 bases and J 2 bases; nucleotides not matched to a gene: 5. The germline V gene encodes CDR1 MNHEY and CDR2 SMNVEV (reference sequence). The CDR3 bases are TGTGCCAGCAGCCATCTAGCGGGGGCCACAGATACGCAGTATTTT. Protein sequence: CASSHLAGATDTQYF.

This clonotype appeared many times. J is TRBJ1-1 and V is TRBV9; D gene uncertain. The CDR3 totals 15 residues. Germline CDR1 reads SGDLS; CDR2 reads YYNGEE. Trimming removed 3 bases from V and 1 base from J, with 13 bases in between. The CDR3 DNA follows: TGTGCCAGCAGCGAGATGGGAGGCCCGAACACTGAAGCTTTCTTT. It specifies CASSEMGGPNTEAFF.

This clonotype was observed a handful of times. The genes are TRBV2 and TRBJ2-1, with D uncertain. V was shortened by 10 bases and J by 0 bases, with 13 bases between the two germline ends. This CDR3 region has 14 residues. CDR1 is SNHLY, CDR2 FYNNEI, per germline. CDR3 nucleotides: TGTGCCACCCCTGACGGCAGCTCCTACAATGAGCAGTTCTTC. Translation: CATPDGSSYNEQFF.

CDR3 nucleotide sequence: TGTGCCAGTAGTATAGATCTAATGGGAAATCAGCCCCAGCATTTT. Its translation is CASSIDLMGNQPQHF. The J gene is TRBJ1-5, the V gene TRBV19; D remains ambiguous. The V end was cut by 0 bases, the J end by 4 bases, with 10 bases between. CDR3 length: 15 residues. CDR1 LNHDA and CDR2 SQIVND come from the germline V gene (reference sequence).

In this sample, this clonotype turned up many times. J is TRBJ1-2 and V is TRBV3-1, with TRBD1 identical over 8 bases. CDR3 size: 12 residues. The germline gives CDR1 LGHDT, CDR2 YNNKEL (reference sequence). V was pared by 1 base and J by 8 bases, with 0 bases of the junction left unmatched. Here the CDR3 reads CASSQGDRGYTF. DNA of the CDR3: TGTGCCAGCAGCCAAGGGGACAGGGGCTACACCTTC.